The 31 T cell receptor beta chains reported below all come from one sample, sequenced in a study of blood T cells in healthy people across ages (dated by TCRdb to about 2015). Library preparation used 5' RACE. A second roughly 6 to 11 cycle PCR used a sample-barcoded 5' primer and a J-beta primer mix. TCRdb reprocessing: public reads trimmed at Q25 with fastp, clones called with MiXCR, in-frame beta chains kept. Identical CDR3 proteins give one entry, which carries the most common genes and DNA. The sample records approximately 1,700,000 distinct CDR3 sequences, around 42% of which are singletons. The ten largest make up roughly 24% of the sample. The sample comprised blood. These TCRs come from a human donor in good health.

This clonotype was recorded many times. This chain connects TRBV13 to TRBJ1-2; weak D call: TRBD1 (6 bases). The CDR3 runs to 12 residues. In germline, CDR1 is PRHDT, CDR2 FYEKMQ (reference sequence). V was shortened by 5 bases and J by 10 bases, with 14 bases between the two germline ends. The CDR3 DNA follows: TGTGCCAGCAGCAACTGGACAGACAACTACACCTTC. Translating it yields CASSNWTDNYTF.

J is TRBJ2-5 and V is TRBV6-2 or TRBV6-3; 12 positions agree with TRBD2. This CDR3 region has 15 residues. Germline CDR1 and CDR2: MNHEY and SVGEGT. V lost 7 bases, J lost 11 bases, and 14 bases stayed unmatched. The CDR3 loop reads CASTKLAGGVREQYF. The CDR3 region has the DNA TGTGCCAGCACCAAGCTAGCGGGGGGGGTCCGGGAGCAGTACTTC.

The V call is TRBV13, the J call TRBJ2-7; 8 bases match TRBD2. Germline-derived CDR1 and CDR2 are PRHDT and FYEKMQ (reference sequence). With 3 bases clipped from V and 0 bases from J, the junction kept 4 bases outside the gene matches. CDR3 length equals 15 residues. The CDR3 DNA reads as TGTGCCAGCAGCTTTACACTAGCGGCCTCCTACGAGCAGTACTTC. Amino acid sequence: CASSFTLAASYEQYF.

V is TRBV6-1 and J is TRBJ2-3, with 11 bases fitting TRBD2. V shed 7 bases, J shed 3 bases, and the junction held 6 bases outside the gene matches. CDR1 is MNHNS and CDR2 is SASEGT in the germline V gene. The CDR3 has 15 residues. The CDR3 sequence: CASTVLAGETDTQYF. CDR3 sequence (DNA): TGTGCCAGCACCGTACTAGCGGGGGAAACAGATACGCAGTATTTT.

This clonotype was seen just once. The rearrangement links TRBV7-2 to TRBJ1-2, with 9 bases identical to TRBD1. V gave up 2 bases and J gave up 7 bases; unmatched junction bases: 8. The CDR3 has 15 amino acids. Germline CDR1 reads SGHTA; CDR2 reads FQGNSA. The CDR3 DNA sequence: TGTGCCAGCAGCTTACCGGGTACAGGGGGCAGTGGCTACACCTTC. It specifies CASSLPGTGGSGYTF.

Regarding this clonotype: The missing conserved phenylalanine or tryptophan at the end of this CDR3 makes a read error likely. The CDR3 here is CASIRDTSYEQYC. In DNA, the CDR3 is TGTGCCAGCATCCGGGACACCTCCTACGAGCAGTACTGC. The J gene is TRBJ2-4, the V gene TRBV11-2; D is perhaps TRBD1 (6 bases). The last part of the DNA fits TRBJ2-7 better; the J call may be wrong. Per the germline V gene, CDR1 is SGHAT and CDR2 is FQNNGV. The CDR3 is 13 amino acids.

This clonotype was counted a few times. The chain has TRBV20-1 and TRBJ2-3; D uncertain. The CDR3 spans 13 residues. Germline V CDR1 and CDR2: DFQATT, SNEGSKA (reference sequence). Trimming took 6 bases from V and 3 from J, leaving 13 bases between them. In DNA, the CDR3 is TGCAGTGCCGAAGCCTTTGGGACAGATACGCAGTATTTT. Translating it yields CSAEAFGTDTQYF.

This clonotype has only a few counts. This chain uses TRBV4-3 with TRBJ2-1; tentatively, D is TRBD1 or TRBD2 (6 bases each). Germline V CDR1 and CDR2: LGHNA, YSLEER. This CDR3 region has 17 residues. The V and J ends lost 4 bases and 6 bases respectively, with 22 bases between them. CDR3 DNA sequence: TGCGCCAGCAGCCTACGTCGCGGGGTAAGGGGGGCCAATGAGCAGTTCTTC. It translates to CASSLRRGVRGANEQFF.

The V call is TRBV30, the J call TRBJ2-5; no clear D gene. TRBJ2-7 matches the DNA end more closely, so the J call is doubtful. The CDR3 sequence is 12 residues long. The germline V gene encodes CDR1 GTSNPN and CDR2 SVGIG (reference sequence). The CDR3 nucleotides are TGTGCCTGGAGTGTGGGCCCCTACGAGCAGTACTTC. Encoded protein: CAWSVGPYEQYF.

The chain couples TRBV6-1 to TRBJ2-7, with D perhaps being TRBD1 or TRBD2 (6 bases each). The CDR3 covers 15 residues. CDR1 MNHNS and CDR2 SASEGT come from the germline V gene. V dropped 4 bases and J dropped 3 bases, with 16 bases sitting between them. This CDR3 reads CASSVSGARNYEQYF. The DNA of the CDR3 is TGTGCCAGCAGTGTTTCGGGGGCGCGGAACTACGAGCAGTACTTC.

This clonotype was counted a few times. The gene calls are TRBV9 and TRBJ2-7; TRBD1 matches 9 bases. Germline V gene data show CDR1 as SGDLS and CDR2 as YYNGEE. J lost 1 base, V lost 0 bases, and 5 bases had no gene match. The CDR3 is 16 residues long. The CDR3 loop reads CASSVEGQGGSYEQYF. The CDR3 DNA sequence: TGTGCCAGCAGCGTAGAGGGACAGGGAGGGTCCTACGAGCAGTACTTC.

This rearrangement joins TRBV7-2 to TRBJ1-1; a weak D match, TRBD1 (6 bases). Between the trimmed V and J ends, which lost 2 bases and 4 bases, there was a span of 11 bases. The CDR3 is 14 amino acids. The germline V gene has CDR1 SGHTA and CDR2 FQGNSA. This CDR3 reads CASSLYRVATEAFF. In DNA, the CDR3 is TGTGCCAGCAGCTTATACAGGGTGGCCACTGAAGCTTTCTTT.

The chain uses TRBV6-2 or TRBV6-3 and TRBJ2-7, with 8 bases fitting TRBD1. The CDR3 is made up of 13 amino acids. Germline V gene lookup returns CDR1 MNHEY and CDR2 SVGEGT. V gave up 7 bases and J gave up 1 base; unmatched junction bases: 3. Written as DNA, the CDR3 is TGTGCCAGCATGGGGACAGGATCCTACGAGCAGTACTTC. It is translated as CASMGTGSYEQYF.

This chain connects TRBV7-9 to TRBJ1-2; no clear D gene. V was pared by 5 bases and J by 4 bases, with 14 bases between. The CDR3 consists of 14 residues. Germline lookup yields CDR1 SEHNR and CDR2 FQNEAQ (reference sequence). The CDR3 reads CASSTKPGFYGYTF. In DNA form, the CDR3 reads TGTGCCAGCAGCACCAAGCCAGGCTTCTATGGCTACACCTTC.

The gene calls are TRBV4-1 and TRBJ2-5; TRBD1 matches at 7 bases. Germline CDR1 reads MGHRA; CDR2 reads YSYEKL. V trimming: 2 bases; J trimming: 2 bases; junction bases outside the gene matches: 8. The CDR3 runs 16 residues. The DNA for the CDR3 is TGCGCCAGCAGCCAATTGCAGGGGGTTCTGCAAGAGACCCAGTACTTC. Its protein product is CASSQLQGVLQETQYF.

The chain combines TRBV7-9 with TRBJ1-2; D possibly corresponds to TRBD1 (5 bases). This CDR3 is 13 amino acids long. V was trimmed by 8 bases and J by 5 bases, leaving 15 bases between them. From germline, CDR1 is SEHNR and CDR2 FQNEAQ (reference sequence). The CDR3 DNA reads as TGTGCCAGCCGAGGGGATCTAAAATATGGCTACACCTTC. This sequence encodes CASRGDLKYGYTF. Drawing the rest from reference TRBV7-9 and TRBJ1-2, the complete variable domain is DTGVSQNPRHKITKRGQNVTFRCDPISEHNRLYWYRQTLGQGPEFLTYFQNEAQLEKSRLLSDRFSAERPKGSFSTLEIQRTEQGDSAMYLCASRGDLKYGYTFGSGTRLTVV.

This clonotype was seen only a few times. CDR3 nucleotide sequence: TGTGCCAGCAGTTACACGTCGGGTGAAGCTTTCTTT. This gives the protein CASSYTSGEAFF. The J gene is TRBJ1-1, the V gene TRBV6-5; D is undetermined. Germline V CDR1 and CDR2: MNHEY, SVGAGI. Trimming removed 2 bases at V and 7 bases at J, with 8 bases between. The CDR3 length is 12 residues.

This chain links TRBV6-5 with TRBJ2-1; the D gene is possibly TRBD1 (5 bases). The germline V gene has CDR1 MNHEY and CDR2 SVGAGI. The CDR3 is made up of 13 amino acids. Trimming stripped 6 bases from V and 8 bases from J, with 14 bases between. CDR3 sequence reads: CASRSPGLYEQFF. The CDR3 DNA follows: TGTGCCAGCAGGAGTCCAGGGTTATATGAGCAGTTCTTC.

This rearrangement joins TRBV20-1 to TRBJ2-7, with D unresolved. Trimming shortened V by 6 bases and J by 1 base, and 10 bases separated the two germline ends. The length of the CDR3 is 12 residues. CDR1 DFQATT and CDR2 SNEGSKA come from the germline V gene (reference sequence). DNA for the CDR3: TGCAGTGCCCGGAGTCTTTCCTACGAGCAGTACTTC. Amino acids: CSARSLSYEQYF.

CDR3 DNA: TGTGCCACCGCCCGGGCCGACGGTGGCTACACCTTC. It translates to CATARADGGYTF. V is TRBV24-1 and J is TRBJ1-2; D unclear. V was clipped by 9 bases and J by 7 bases, with 14 bases between them. Germline CDR1 is KGHDR and CDR2 is SFDVKD. This CDR3 is 12 amino acids long.

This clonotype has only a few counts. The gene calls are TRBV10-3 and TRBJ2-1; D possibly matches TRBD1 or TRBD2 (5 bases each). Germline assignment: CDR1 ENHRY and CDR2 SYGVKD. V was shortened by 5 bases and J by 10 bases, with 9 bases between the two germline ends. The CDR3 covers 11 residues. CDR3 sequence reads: CAISPGREQFF. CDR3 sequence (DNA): TGTGCCATCAGTCCGGGACGAGAGCAGTTCTTC.

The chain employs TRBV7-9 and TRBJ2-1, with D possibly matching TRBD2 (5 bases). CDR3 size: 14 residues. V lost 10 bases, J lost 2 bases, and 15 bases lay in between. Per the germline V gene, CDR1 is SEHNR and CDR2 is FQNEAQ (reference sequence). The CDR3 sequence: CATPTRDAYNEQFF. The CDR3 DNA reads TGTGCCACCCCTACTAGAGACGCCTACAATGAGCAGTTCTTC.

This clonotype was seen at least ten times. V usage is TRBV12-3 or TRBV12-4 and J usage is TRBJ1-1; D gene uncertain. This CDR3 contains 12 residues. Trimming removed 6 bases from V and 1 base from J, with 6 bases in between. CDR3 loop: CASSPENTEAFF. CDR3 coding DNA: TGTGCCAGCAGCCCAGAGAACACTGAAGCTTTCTTT.

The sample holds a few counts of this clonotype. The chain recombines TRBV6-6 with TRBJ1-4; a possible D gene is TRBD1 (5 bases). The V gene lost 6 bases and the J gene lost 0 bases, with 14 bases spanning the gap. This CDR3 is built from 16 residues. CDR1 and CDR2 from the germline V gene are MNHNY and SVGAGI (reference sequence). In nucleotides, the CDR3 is TGTGCCAGCAGGCGGGACCGGACTGCAACTAATGAAAAACTGTTTTTT. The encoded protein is CASRRDRTATNEKLFF.

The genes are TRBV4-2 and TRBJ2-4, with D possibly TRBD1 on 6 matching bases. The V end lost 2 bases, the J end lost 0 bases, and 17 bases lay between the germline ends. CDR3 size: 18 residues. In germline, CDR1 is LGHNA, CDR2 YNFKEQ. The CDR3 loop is CASSQYGQKLLAKNIQYF. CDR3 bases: TGTGCCAGCAGCCAATACGGACAGAAGTTATTAGCCAAAAACATTCAGTACTTC.

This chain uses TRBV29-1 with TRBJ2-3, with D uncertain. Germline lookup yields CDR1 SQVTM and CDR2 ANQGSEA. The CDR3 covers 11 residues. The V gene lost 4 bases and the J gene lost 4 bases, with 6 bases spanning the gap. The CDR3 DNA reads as TGCAGCGTTGTGGACCCAGATACGCAGTATTTT. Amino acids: CSVVDPDTQYF.

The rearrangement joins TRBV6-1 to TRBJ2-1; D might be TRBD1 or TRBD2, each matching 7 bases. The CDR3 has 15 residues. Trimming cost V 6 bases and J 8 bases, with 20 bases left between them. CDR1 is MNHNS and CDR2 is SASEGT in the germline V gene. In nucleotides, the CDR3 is TGTGCCAGCAGACCCAGGGGGGGTGTATCTGATGAGCAGTTCTTC. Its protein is CASRPRGGVSDEQFF.

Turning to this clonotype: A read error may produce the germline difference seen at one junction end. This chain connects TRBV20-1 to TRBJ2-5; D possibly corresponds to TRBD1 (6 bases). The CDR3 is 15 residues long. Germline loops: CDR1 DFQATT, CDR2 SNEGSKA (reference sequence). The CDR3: CSAGRLKTGKETRYF. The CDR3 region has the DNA TGCAGTGCTGGGCGGCTAAAAACAGGGAAAGAGACCCGGTACTTC.

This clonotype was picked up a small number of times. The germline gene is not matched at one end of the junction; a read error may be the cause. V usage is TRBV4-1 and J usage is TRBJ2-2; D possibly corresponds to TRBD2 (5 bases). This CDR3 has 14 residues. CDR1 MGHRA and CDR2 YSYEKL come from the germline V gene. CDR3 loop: CVSSQLEAAGELFF. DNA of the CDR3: TGCGTCAGCAGCCAGCTGGAGGCCGCCGGGGAGCTGTTTTTT.

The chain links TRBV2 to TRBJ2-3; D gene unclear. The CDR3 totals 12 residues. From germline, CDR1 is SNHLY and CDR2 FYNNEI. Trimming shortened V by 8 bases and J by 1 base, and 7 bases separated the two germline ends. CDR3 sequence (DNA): TGTGCCAGCCTCGGTGGCACAGATACGCAGTATTTT. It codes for CASLGGTDTQYF.

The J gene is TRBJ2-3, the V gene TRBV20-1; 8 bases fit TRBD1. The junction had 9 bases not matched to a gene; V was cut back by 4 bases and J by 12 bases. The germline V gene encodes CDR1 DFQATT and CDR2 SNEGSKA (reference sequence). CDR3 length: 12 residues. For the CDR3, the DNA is TGCAGTGCTACTCGGGACAGGCAAAGTCAGTATTTT. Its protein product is CSATRDRQSQYF.